The clone carrying this TCR beta chain turned up a few times. Its antigen is unknown. The data are from a study of identical twins. Overall study results and limits: Abundant beta clonotypes from cord blood had fewer insertions, unlike memory repertoires, which showed none.

TCRdb called the 5' RACE reads again in MiXCR, with one record for every CDR3 protein. The sample carries approximately 220,000 distinct CDR3 sequences, around 6.8% recorded once. Healthy Caucasian individuals made up all the donors. The CDR3 contains 13 residues. The trim removed 2 bases at V and 4 bases at J, leaving 0 bases unmatched. Germline V lookup: CDR1 DFQATT, CDR2 SNEGSKA (reference sequence). These data also featured in a second study, about yellow fever vaccine responses in identical twins.

The source material was memory (CD45RO+) T cells sorted from blood. This receptor was taken from a young woman in good health. The chain links TRBV20-1 to TRBJ2-3, with 10 bases aligning to TRBD2. CDR3 sequence reads: CSARLAGADTQYF. As DNA, the CDR3 is TGCAGTGCTAGACTAGCGGGAGCAGATACGCAGTATTTT.